These T cell receptor beta chains were read from a single sample in a study of cytomegalovirus exposure and HLA in healthy donors. Clones were sequenced by immunoSEQ multiplex PCR, and TCRdb holds only the in-frame ones, with some missing. Seen here are 130,000 or so clones, 88% observed once, and the top ten hold 0.51%. The source material was PBMCs. These TCRs come from a woman between 40 and 50 years old in good health and CMV-seronegative. The CDR3 runs from the conserved cysteine through the conserved F or W. Each record gives: clone size, J gene, V gene, D gene, CDR3 protein, CDR3 DNA. A D gene is named only where the DNA matches it firmly. Only some rows state a clone size, as once, few, many or a class for expanded clones.

few TRBJ2-1 TRBV9 . CASSVDRGEQFF TGTGCCAGCAGCGTCGATCGGGGGGAGCAGTTCTTC
. TRBJ2-7 TRBV27 . CASSLTGTSYEQYF TGTGCCAGCAGTTTAACAGGAACCTCCTACGAGCAGTACTTC
. TRBJ2-1 TRBV7-9 TRBD2 CASSTTSGSGGYNEQFF TGTGCCAGCAGCACGACTAGCGGGAGTGGGGGTTACAATGAGCAGTTCTTC
. TRBJ2-7 TRBV4-2 . CATGTEGTEQYF TGTGCCACAGGGACTGAGGGAACGGAGCAGTACTTC
once TRBJ2-5 TRBV5-1 . CASSLSRQGGETQYF TGCGCCAGCAGCTTGTCGAGACAGGGAGGTGAGACCCAGTACTTC
. TRBJ2-1 TRBV27 TRBD2 CASSRGREGEQFF TGTGCCAGCAGCCGGGGGCGGGAGGGTGAGCAGTTCTTC
. TRBJ2-6 TRBV28 . CASSSGGSSGANVLTF TGTGCCAGCAGTTCCGGGGGAAGCTCTGGGGCCAACGTCCTGACTTTC
. TRBJ2-5 TRBV5-1 TRBD2 CASSRGEQETQYF TGCGCCAGCAGCCGGGGGGAGCAAGAGACCCAGTACTTC
. TRBJ2-1 TRBV28 . CASSLWSTLGEQFF TGTGCCAGCAGTTTATGGTCTACGCTCGGGGAGCAGTTCTTC
few TRBJ2-7 TRBV6-5 . CASSYAPLGGYEQYF TGTGCCAGCAGTTACGCACCTCTGGGGGGCTACGAGCAGTACTTC
. TRBJ2-1 TRBV11-3 . CASSLEIAYMNEQFF TGTGCCAGCAGCTTGGAAATAGCGTATATGAATGAGCAGTTCTTC
. TRBJ2-7 TRBV11-3 . CASSLGGSSPEQYF TGTGCCAGCAGCTTAGGCGGTAGTTCCCCCGAGCAGTACTTC
once TRBJ2-5 TRBV18 . CARNGAQYF TGTGCCCGCAATGGAGCCCAGTACTTC